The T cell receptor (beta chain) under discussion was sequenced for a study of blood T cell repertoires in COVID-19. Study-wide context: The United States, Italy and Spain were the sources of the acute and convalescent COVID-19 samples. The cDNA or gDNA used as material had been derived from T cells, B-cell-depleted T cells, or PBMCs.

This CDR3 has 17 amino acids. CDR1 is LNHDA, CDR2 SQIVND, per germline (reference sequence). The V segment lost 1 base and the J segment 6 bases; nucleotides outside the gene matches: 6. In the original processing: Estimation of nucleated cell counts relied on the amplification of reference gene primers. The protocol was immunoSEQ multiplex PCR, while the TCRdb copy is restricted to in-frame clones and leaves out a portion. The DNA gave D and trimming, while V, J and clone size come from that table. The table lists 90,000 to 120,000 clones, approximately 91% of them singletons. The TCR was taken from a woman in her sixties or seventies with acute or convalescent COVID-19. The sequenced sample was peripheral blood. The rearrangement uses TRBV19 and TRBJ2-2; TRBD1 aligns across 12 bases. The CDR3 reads CASSIVGQGAFAGELFF. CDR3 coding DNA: TGTGCCAGTAGTATAGTGGGACAGGGGGCTTTCGCCGGGGAGCTGTTTTTT.